This T cell receptor (beta chain) was recovered during a study of response to subunit inactivated influenza vaccine (dated by TCRdb to the late 2010s). With respect to the entire study: The study used deep quantitative T cell receptor repertoire profiling to track responses to a trivalent subunit inactivated influenza vaccine. General conclusions and limits of the study: The authors proposed that each seasonal influenza vaccination may bring in only a limited number of new T cells.

The germline V gene specifies MNHEY as CDR1 and SVGEGT as CDR2. CDR3 length: 18 amino acids, cysteine to phenylalanine. Only the CDR3 region is kept as DNA, spanning 54 bases read in frame from base 1. V is trimmed back by 4 bases and J by 2 bases, and the junction contains 12 bases that no gene match accounts for. Library preparation was by RT-PCR. Data came from an Illumina HiSeq 2500. The public reads were reprocessed in TCRdb via fastp at Q25 and MiXCR, keeping in-frame beta chains. Rows merge per CDR3 protein into single entries with the most common DNA and genes. Within this sample are some 500,000 distinct CDR3 sequences, with 25% of them counted one time only. Together, the top ten hold 1.9% of the sample. A word on this clonotype: This receptor's antigen is unknown. No quality values exist for individual bases; no much larger clone is one base distant.

Sample: CD4+ T cells sorted from PBMCs, taken approximately 5 days after vaccination. The clonotype was recovered from a man aged 50 to 60 who received an inactivated influenza vaccine. Donor details come from another sample of the same person, matched by shared clones. The chain is encoded by TRBV6-2 or TRBV6-3 joined to TRBJ2-1, with 9 bases matching TRBD2. The CDR3 in this case is CASSWASGTSSTYNEQFF. The nucleotides read TGTGCCAGCAGTTGGGCCTCCGGGACTAGCAGTACCTACAATGAGCAGTTCTTC.